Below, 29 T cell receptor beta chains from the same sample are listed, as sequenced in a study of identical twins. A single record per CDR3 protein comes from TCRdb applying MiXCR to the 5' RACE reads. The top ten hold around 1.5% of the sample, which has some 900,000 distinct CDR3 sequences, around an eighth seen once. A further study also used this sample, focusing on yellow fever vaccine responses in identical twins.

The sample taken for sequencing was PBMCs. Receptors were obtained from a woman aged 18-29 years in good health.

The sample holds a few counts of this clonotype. The CDR3 region has the DNA TGTGCCAGCAGTTTATTATCATGGACTGAAGCTTTCTTT. It yields the protein CASSLLSWTEAFF. This rearrangement joins TRBV27 to TRBJ1-1; D is unresolved. V lost 1 base, J lost 5 bases, and 8 bases lay in between. Germline lookup yields CDR1 MNHEY and CDR2 SMNVEV (reference sequence). The CDR3 sequence is 13 residues long.

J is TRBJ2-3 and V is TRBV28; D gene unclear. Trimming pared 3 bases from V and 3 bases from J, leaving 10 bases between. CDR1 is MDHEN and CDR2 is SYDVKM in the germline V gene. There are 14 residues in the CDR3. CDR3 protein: CASSFSVATDTQYF. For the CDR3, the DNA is TGTGCCAGCAGTTTCAGCGTTGCTACAGATACGCAGTATTTT.

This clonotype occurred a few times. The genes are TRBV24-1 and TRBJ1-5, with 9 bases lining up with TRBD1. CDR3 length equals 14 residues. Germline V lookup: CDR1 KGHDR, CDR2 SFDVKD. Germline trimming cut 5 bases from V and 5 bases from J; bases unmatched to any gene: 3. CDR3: CATSAQGADQPQHF. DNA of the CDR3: TGTGCCACCAGTGCACAGGGGGCAGATCAGCCCCAGCATTTT.

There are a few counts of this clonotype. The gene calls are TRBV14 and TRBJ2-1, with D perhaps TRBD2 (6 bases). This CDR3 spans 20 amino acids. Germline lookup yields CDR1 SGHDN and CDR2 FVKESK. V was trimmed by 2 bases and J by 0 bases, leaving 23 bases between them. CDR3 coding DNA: TGTGCCAGCAGCCAACTTTATTGGGGAGGACGGGATAGCTCCTACAATGAGCAGTTCTTC. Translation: CASSQLYWGGRDSSYNEQFF.

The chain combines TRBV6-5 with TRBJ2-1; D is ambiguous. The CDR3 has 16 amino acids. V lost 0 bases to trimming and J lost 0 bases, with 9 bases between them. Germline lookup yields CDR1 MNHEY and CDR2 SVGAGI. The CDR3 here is CASSYSLPISYNEQFF. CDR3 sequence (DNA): TGTGCCAGCAGTTACTCTCTGCCGATCTCCTACAATGAGCAGTTCTTC.

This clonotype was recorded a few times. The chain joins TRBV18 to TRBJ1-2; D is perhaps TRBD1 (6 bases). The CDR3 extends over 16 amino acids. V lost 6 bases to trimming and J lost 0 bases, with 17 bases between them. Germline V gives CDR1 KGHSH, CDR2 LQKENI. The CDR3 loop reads CASSPGRQVPNYGYTF. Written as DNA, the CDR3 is TGTGCCAGCTCCCCCGGGAGACAGGTGCCTAACTATGGCTACACCTTC.

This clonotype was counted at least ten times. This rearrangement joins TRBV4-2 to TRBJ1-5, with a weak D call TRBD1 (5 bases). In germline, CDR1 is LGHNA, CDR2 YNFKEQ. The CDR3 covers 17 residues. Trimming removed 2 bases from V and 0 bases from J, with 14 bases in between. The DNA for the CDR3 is TGTGCCAGCAGCCAAATGGAGGGACGGAATAGCAATCAGCCCCAGCATTTT. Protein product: CASSQMEGRNSNQPQHF.

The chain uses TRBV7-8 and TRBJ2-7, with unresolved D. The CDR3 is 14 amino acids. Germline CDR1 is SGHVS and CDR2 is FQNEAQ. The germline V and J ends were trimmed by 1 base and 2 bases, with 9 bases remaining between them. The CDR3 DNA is TGTGCCAGCAGCTTAGAACAGCTGACCTACGAGCAGTACTTC. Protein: CASSLEQLTYEQYF. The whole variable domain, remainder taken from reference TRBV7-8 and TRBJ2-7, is GAGVSQSPRYKVAKRGQDVALRCDPISGHVSLFWYQQALGQGPEFLTYFQNEAQLDKSGLPSDRFFAERPEGSVSTLKIQRTQQEDSAVYLCASSLEQLTYEQYFGPGTRLTVT.

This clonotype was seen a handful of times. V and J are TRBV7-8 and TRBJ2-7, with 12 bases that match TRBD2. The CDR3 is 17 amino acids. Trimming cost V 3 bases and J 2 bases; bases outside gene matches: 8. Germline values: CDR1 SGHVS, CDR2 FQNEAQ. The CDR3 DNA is TGTGCCAGCAGCTTCCTTCGGACTAGCGGGAAAACCTACGAGCAGTACTTC. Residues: CASSFLRTSGKTYEQYF.

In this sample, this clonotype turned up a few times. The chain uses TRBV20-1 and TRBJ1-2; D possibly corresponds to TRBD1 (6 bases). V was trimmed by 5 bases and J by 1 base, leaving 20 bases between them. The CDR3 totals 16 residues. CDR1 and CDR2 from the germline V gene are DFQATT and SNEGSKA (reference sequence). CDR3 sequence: CSAPHRWTANNYGYTF. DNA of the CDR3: TGCAGTGCTCCTCACCGGTGGACAGCCAATAACTATGGCTACACCTTC.

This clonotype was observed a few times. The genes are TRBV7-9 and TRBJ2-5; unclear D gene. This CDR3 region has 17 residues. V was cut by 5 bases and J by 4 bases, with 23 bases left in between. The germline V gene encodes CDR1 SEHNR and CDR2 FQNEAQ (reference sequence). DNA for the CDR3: TGTGCCAGCAGCCCCAAGGGTGGAGTAGCCCTAGGAGAGACCCAGTACTTC. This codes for CASSPKGGVALGETQYF.

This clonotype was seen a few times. CDR3 sequence (DNA): TGCAGTGCTCCCGGGACTAGCGGGGTCGACTACAATGAGCAGTTCTTC. Amino acid sequence: CSAPGTSGVDYNEQFF. This chain joins TRBV20-1 and TRBJ2-1, with 13 bases fitting TRBD2. CDR1 DFQATT and CDR2 SNEGSKA come from the germline V gene (reference sequence). J lost 3 bases, V lost 5 bases, and 7 bases had no gene match. The CDR3 runs 16 residues.

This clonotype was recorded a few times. The CDR3 here is CASSSDSFYEQYF. The DNA of the CDR3 is TGTGCCAGCAGTTCCGACTCCTTCTACGAGCAGTACTTC. The rearrangement joins TRBV28 to TRBJ2-7; D is ambiguous. Per germline, CDR1 MDHEN and CDR2 SYDVKM. V was cut by 4 bases and J by 3 bases, with 10 bases left in between. The CDR3 spans 13 residues. Variable domain in full (rest from reference TRBV28 and TRBJ2-7): DVKVTQSSRYLVKRTGEKVFLECVQDMDHENMFWYRQDPGLGLRLIYFSYDVKMKEKGDIPEGYSVSREKKERFSLILESASTNQTSMYLCASSSDSFYEQYFGPGTRLTVT.

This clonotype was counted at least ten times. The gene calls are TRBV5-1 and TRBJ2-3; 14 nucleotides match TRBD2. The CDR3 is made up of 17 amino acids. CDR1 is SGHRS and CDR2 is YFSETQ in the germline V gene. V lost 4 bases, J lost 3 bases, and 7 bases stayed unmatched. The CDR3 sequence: CASSLGLAGGSTDTQYF. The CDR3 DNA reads TGCGCCAGCAGCCTAGGACTAGCGGGGGGTTCTACAGATACGCAGTATTTT.

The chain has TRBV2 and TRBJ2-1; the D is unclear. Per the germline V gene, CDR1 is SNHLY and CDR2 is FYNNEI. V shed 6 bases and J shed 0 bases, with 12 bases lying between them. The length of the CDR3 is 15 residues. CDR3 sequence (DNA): TGTGCCAGCAGCCACAAGACCTACTCCTACAATGAGCAGTTCTTC. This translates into CASSHKTYSYNEQFF.

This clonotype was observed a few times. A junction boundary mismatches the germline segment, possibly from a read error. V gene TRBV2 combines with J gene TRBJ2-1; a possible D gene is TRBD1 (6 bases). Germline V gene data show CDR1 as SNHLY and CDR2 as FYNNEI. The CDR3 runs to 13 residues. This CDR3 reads CASRWTAVNGQFF. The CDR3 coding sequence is TGTGCCAGCAGATGGACAGCCGTCAATGGGCAGTTCTTC.

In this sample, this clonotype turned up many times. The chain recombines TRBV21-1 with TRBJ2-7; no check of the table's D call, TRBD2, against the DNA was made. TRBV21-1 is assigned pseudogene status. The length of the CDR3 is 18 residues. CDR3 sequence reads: CASTPFRVAGGPPHEQYV. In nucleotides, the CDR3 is TGTGCCAGCACCCCCTTTAGGGTAGCGGGGGGGCCCCCCCACGAGCAGTACGTC.

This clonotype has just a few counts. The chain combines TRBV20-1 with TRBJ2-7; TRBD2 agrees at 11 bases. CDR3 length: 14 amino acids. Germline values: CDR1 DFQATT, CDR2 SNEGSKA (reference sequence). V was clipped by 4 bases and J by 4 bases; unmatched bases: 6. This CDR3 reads CSAKIAGGLYEQYF. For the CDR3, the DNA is TGCAGTGCTAAGATAGCGGGAGGGCTGTACGAGCAGTACTTC.

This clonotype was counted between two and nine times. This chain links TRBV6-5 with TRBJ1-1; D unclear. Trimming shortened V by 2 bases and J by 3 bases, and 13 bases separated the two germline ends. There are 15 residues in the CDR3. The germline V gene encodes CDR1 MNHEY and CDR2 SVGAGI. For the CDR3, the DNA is TGTGCCAGCAGTTACCTAGGGTCGGAGGACACTGAAGCTTTCTTT. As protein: CASSYLGSEDTEAFF.

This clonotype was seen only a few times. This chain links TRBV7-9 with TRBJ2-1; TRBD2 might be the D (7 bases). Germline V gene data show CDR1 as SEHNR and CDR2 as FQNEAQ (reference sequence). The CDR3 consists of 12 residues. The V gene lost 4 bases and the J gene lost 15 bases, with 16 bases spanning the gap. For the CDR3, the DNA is TGTGCCAGCAGCTGGGGGGCGGGAGACTGGTTCTTC. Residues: CASSWGAGDWFF.

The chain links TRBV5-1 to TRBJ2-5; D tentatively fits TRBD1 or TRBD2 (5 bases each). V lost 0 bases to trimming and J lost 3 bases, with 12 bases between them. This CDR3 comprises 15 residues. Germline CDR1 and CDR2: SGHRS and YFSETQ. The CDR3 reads CASSLVAADKETQYF. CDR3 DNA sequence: TGCGCCAGCAGCTTGGTGGCAGCGGACAAAGAGACCCAGTACTTC.

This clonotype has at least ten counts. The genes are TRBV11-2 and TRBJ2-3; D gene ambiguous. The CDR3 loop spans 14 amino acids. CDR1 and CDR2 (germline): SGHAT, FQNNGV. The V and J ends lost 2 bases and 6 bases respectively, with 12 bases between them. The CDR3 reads CASSLNQARDTQYF. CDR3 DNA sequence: TGTGCCAGCAGCTTAAATCAGGCCCGGGATACGCAGTATTTT.

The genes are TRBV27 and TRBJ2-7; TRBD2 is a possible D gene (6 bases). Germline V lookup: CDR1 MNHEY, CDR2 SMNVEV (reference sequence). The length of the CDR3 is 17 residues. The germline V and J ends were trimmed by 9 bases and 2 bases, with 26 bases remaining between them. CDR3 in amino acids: CARTREEDYKVTYEQYF. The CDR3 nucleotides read TGTGCCAGGACAAGGGAGGAAGACTATAAGGTCACCTACGAGCAGTACTTC.

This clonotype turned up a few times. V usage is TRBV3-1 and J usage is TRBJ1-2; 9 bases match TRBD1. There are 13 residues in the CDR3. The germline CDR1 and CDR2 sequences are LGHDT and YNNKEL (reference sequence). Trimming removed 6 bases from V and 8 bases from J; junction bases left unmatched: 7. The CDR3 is CASRNRGQGGYTF. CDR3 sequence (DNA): TGTGCCAGCAGGAACAGGGGGCAAGGAGGCTACACCTTC.

The CDR3 DNA reads TGTGCCAGCAGTGAAATCGTAGCGGCAGACAATGAGCAGTTCTTC. This encodes CASSEIVAADNEQFF. This chain connects TRBV2 to TRBJ2-1; D might be TRBD2 (6 bases). This CDR3 is built from 15 residues. Trimming removed 2 bases from V and 5 bases from J, with 13 bases in between. Per the germline V gene, CDR1 is SNHLY and CDR2 is FYNNEI. Looking up the rest from reference TRBV2 and TRBJ2-1 gives the full variable domain: EPEVTQTPSHQVTQMGQEVILRCVPISNHLYFYWYRQILGQKVEFLVSFYNNEISEKSEIFDDQFSVERPDGSNFTLKIRSTKLEDSAMYFCASSEIVAADNEQFFGPGTRLTVL.

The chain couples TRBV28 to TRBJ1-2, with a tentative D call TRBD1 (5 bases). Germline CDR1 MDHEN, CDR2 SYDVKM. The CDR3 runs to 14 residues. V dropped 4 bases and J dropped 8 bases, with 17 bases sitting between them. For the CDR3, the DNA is TGTGCCAGCAGTTCCCCCACGGGGGTGATCGGCTACACCTTC. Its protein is CASSSPTGVIGYTF.

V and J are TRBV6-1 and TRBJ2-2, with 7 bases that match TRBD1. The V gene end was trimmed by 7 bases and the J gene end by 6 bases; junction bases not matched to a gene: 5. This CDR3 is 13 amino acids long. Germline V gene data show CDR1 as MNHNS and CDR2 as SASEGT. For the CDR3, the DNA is TGTGCCAGCAACCAACAGGGGTCCGGGGAGCTGTTTTTT. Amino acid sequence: CASNQQGSGELFF.

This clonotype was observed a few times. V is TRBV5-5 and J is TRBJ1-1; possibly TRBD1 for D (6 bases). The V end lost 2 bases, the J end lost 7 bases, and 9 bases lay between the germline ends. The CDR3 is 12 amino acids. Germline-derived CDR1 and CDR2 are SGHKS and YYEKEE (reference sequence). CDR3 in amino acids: CASSFRGLEAFF. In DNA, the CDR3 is TGTGCCAGCAGCTTTCGGGGGCTTGAAGCTTTCTTT. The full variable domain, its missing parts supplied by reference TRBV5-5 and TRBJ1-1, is DAGVTQSPTHLIKTRGQQVTLRCSPISGHKSVSWYQQVLGQGPQFIFQYYEKEERGRGNFPDRFSARQFPNYSSELNVNALLLGDSALYLCASSFRGLEAFFGQGTRLTVV.

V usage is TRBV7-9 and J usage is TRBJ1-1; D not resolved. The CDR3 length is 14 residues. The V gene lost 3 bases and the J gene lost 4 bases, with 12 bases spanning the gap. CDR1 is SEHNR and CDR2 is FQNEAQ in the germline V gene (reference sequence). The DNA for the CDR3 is TGTGCCAGCAGCTTGACACCATTAGGCACTGAAGCTTTCTTT. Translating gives CASSLTPLGTEAFF.